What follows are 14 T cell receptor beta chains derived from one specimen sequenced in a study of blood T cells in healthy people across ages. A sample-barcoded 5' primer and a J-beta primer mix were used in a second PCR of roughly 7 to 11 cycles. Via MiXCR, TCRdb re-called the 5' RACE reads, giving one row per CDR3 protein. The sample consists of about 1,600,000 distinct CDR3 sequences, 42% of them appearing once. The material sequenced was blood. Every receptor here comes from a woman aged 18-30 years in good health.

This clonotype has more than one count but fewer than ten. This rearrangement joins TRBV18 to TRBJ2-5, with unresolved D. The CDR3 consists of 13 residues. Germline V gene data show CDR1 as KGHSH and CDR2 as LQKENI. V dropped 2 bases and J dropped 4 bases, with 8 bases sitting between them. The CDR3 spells CASSPEFRETQYF. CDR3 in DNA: TGTGCCAGCTCACCAGAGTTTCGAGAGACCCAGTACTTC. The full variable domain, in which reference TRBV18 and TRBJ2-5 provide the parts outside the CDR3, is NAGVMQNPRHLVRRRGQEARLRCSPMKGHSHVYWYRQLPEEGLKFMVYLQKENIIDESGMPKERFSAEFPKEGPSILRIQQVVRGDSAAYFCASSPEFRETQYFGPGTRLLVL.

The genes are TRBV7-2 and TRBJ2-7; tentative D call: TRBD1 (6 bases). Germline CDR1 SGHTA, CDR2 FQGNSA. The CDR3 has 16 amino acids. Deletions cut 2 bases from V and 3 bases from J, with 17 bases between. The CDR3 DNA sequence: TGTGCCAGCAGCTTATTGGGCCAGGGGACCAACTACGAGCAGTACTTC. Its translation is CASSLLGQGTNYEQYF.

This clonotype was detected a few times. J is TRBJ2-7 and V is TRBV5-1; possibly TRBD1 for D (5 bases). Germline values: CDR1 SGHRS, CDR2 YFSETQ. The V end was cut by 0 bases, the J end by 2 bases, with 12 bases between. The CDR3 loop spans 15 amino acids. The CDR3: CASSLAAGNTYEQYF. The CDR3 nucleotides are TGCGCCAGCAGCTTGGCAGCAGGGAACACCTACGAGCAGTACTTC.

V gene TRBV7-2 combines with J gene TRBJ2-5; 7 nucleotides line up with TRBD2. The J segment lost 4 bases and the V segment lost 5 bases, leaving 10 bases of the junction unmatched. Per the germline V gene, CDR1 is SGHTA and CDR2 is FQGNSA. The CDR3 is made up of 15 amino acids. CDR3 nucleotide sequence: TGTGCCAGCAGCACCAGCCGGGACTACTTAGAGACCCAGTACTTC. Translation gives CASSTSRDYLETQYF.

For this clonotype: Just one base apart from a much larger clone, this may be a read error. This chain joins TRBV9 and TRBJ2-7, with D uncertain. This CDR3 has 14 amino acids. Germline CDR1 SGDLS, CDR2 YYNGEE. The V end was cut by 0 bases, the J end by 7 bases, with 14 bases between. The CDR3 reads CASSVGSLLVEQYF. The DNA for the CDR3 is TGTGCCAGCAGCGTAGGGTCCCTGCTGGTTGAGCAGTACTTC.

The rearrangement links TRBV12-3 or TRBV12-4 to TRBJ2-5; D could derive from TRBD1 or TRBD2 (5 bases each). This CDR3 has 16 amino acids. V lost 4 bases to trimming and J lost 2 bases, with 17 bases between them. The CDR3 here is CASSSGRKFGQETQYF. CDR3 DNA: TGTGCCAGCAGTTCGGGGCGGAAATTCGGGCAAGAGACCCAGTACTTC.

CDR3: CASGELTADTQYF. The CDR3 coding sequence is TGTGCCAGCGGGGAACTAACCGCAGATACGCAGTATTTT. The chain is built from TRBV27 and TRBJ2-3; D gene unclear. Germline V gives CDR1 MNHEY, CDR2 SMNVEV (reference sequence). V was shortened by 8 bases and J by 4 bases, with 13 bases between the two germline ends. The CDR3 consists of 13 residues.

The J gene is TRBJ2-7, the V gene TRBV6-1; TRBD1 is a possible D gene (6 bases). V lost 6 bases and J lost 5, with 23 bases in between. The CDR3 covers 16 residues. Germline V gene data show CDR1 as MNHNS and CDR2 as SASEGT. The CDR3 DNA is TGTGCCAGCAGCCTCCCAATGGGGGCGGAAACCCACGAGCAGTACTTC. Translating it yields CASSLPMGAETHEQYF.

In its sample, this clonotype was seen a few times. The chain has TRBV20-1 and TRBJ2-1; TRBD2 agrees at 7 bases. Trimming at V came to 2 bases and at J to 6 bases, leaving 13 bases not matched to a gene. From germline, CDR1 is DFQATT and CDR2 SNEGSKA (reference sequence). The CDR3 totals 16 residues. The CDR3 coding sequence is TGCAGTGCTAGACCCCCCGGCGGGAGTTTCCTCAATGAGCAGTTCTTC. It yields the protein CSARPPGGSFLNEQFF.

In DNA, the CDR3 is TGTGCCAGCAGCTTGGCGGGCGGGGGGACAGGGGCAGATACGCAGTATTTT. This translates into CASSLAGGGTGADTQYF. J is TRBJ2-3 and V is TRBV5-6; TRBD1 matches 10 bases. In germline, CDR1 is SGHDT, CDR2 YYEEEE. Trimming cost V 0 bases and J 4 bases; bases outside gene matches: 8. CDR3 size: 17 residues.

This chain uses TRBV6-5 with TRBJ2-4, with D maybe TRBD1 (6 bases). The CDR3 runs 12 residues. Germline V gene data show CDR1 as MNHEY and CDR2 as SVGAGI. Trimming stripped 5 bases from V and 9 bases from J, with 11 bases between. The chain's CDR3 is CASSADSGIQYF. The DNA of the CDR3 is TGTGCCAGCAGTGCGGACAGCGGCATTCAGTACTTC.

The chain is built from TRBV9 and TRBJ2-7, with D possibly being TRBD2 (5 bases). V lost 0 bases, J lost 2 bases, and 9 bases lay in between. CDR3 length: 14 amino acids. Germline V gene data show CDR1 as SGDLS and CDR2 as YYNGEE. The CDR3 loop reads CASSVGNGAYEQYF. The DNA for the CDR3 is TGTGCCAGCAGCGTAGGGAACGGGGCCTACGAGCAGTACTTC.

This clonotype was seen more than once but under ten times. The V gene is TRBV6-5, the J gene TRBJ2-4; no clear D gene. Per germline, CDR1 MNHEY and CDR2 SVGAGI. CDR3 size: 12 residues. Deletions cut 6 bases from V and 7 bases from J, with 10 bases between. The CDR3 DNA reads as TGTGCCAGCAGCGCGCCTCGGAACATTCAGTACTTC. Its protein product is CASSAPRNIQYF.

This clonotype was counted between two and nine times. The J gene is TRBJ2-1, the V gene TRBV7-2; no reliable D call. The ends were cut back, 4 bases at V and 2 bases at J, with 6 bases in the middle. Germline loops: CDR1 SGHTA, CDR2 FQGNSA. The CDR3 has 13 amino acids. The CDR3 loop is CASSSNPYNEQFF. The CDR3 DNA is TGTGCCAGCAGCTCAAACCCCTACAATGAGCAGTTCTTC.